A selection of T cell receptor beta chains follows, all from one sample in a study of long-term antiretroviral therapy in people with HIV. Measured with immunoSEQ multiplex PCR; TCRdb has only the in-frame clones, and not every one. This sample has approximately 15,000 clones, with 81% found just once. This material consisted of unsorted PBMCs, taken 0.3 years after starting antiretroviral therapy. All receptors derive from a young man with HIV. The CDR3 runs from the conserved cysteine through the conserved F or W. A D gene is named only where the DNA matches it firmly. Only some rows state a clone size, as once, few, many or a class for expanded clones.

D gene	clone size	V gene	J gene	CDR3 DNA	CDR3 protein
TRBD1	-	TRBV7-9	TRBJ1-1	TGTGCCAGCAGCTTAAGCCCGACAGGGGTGAACACTGAAGCTTTCTTT	CASSLSPTGVNTEAFF
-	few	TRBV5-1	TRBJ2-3	TGCGCCAGCAGCTCCAGCACAGATACGCAGTATTTT	CASSSSTDTQYF
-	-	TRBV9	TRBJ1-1	TGTGCCAGCAGCGTAGTCGAGGGGACTGAAGCTTTCTTT	CASSVVEGTEAFF
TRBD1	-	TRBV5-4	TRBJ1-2	TGTGCCAGCAGCGGCGCCGACAGGGCGGGGTATGGCTACACCTTC	CASSGADRAGYGYTF
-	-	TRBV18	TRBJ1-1	TGTGCCAGCTCCCTTCAGGGCGCTGAAGCTTTCTTT	CASSLQGAEAFF
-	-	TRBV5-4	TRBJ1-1	TGTGCCAGCAGCACAGGGCACACTGAAGCTTTCTTT	CASSTGHTEAFF
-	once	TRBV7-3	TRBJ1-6	TGTGCCAGCAGCGGGGACCTAAATTCACCCCTCCACTTT	CASSGDLNSPLHF
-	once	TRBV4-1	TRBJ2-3	TGCGCCAGCAGCCAAATTTACCCTAGCGTCACTAGCACAGATACGCAGTATTTT	CASSQIYPSVTSTDTQYF
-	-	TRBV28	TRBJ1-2	TGTGCCAGCAGTCCCCCAACAGGGCCAGGCGGCTACACCTTC	CASSPPTGPGGYTF
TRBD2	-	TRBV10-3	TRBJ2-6	TGTGCCATCAGTGAGTCAGTGGCGGGGGGAACATCTGGGGCCAACGTCCTGACTTTC	CAISESVAGGTSGANVLTF
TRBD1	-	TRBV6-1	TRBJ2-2	TGTGCCAGCAGTGAACAGGGGGCGATAGGAGGGGAGCTGTTTTTT	CASSEQGAIGGELFF
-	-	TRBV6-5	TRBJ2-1	TGTGCCAGCAGTTACGGGGGGCAGTCCTACAATGAGCAGTTCTTC	CASSYGGQSYNEQFF
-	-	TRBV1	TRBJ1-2	TGCACCAGCAGCCAAGCCCCTAAGGACAGACCTTCTAACTATGGCTACACCTTC	CTSSQAPKDRPSNYGYTF
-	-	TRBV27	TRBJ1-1	TGTGCCAGCAGTTTGTCCCAAGGGGGCACTGAAGCTTTCTTT	CASSLSQGGTEAFF
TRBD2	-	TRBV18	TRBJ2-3	TGTGCCACCCTCTCGGGACTAAGCACAGATACGCAGTATTTT	CATLSGLSTDTQYF
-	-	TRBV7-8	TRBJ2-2	TGTGCCAGCAGCCGTGGGGGGCGGACGAACACCGGGGAGCTGTTTTTT	CASSRGGRTNTGELFF
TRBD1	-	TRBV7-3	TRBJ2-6	TGTGCCAGCAGCTCCCATCCGGACAGGGGCCTCTCTGGGGCCAACGTCCTGACTTTC	CASSSHPDRGLSGANVLTF
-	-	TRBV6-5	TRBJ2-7	TGTGCCAGCACTCGACAAGAGAGCTCCTACGAGCAGTACTTC	CASTRQESSYEQYF
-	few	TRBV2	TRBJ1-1	TGTGCCAGCAGTGAAGCGTTAAACATGAACACTGAAGCTTTCTTT	CASSEALNMNTEAFF
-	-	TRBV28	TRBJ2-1	TGTGCCAGCAGTTTATCGGGCAATGAGCAGTTCTTC	CASSLSGNEQFF
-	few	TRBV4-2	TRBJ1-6	TGTGCCAGCAGCCAAGATTCTAAGGGGACCAATTCACCCCTCCACTTT	CASSQDSKGTNSPLHF
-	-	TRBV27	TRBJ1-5	TGTGCCAGCAGTTTATCGTGGGGAGGGGGGCAGCCCCAGCATTTT	CASSLSWGGGQPQHF
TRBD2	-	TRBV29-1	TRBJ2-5	TGCAGCGTTGAAATCTCGGTAGCGGGGCGTTCTGAGACCCAGTACTTC	CSVEISVAGRSETQYF
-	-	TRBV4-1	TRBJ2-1	TGCGCCAGCAGCCAAGATGAAACTTACAATGAGCAGTTCTTC	CASSQDETYNEQFF
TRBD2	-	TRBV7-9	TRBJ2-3	TGTGCCAGCGGCGCCGCAGGACTAGCGGGCCCCCCGGGTACGCAGTATTTT	CASGAAGLAGPPGTQYF
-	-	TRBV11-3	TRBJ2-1	TGTGCCAGCAGCACCCAGGTCCCTGGCCATGAGCAGTTCTTC	CASSTQVPGHEQFF
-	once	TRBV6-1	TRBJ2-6	TGTGCCAGCAGGGACCTACTAGGGGCAATAAGGGTCCTGACTTTC	CASRDLLGAIRVLTF
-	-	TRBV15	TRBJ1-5	TGTGCCACCAGCAGAGACACCCGGGTATATAGCAATCAGCCCCAGCATTTT	CATSRDTRVYSNQPQHF
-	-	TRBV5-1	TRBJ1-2	TGCGCCAGCAGCTTGGTGGGCCCGAATGGCTACACCTTC	CASSLVGPNGYTF
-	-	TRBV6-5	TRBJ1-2	TGTGCCACCTTCCGGGGGGTCCCCTATGGCTACACCTTC	CATFRGVPYGYTF
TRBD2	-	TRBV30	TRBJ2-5	TGTGCCTGGAGTGTTGGGGGGGGGAAGACCCAGTACTTC	CAWSVGGGKTQYF
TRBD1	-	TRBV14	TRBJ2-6	TGTGCCAGCAGCTTACTCAGGGGGAATGGGGCCAACGTCCTGACTTTC	CASSLLRGNGANVLTF
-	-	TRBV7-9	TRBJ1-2	TGTGCCAGCAGCCCCGCGGGCCTCCGGGGCTACACCTTC	CASSPAGLRGYTF
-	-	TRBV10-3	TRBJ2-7	TGTGCCATCAGTGGACGTGACAGCACCTACGAGCAGTACTTC	CAISGRDSTYEQYF
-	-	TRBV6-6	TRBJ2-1	TGTGCCAGCAGTTACTTAGGGGGGCCTAGGAACAATGAGCAGTTCTTC	CASSYLGGPRNNEQFF
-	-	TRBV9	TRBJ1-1	TGTGCCAGCAGCGTAGAGTTCGACACGAGAGGGACTGAAGCTTTCTTT	CASSVEFDTRGTEAFF
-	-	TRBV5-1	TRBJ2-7	TGCGCCAGCAGCCCTGCCGGGCCAAAGTACTACGAGCAGTACTTC	CASSPAGPKYYEQYF
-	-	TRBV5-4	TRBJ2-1	TGTGCCAGCAGCCCTGGAGGCTACAATGAGCAGTTCTTC	CASSPGGYNEQFF
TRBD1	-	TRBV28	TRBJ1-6	TGTGCCAGCAGCCCCTACAGGGGAAGGAATTCACCCCTCCACTTT	CASSPYRGRNSPLHF
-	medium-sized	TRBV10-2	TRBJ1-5	TGCGCCAGCAGTGAGCGAAACCTCAATCAGCCCCAGCATTTT	CASSERNLNQPQHF
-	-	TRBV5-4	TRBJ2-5	TGTGCCAGCAACTACAGGGATCAAGAGACCCAGTACTTC	CASNYRDQETQYF
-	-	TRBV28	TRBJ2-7	TGTGCCACCCTCAACAGGGACGAGCAGTACTTC	CATLNRDEQYF
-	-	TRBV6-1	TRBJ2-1	TGTGCCTCATGTACCGGCTCACCGAATGAGCAGTTCTTC	CASCTGSPNEQFF
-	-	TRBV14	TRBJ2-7	TGTGCCAGCAGCCAAGTTTATATCCCCTACGAGCAGTACTTC	CASSQVYIPYEQYF
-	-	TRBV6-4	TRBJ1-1	TGTGCCAGCGGGCAATCACCGAACACTGAAGCTTTCTTT	CASGQSPNTEAFF
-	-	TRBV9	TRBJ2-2	TGTGCCAGCAGCGTAGGGGAGAACACCGGGGAGCTGTTTTTT	CASSVGENTGELFF
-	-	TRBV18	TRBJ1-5	TGTGCCAGCTCCCCTGATGAGGGCAATCAGCCCCAGCATTTT	CASSPDEGNQPQHF
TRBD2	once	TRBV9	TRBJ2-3	TGTGCCAGCAGCCCTGGACTAGCGGGGGTTGGGGATACGCAGTATTTT	CASSPGLAGVGDTQYF
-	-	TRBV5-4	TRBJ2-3	TGTGCCAGCAGCGAATACACAGATACGCAGTATTTT	CASSEYTDTQYF
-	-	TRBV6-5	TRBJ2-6	TGTGCCAGCAGTTTGGGACGGTACTCTGGGGCCAACGTCCTGACTTTC	CASSLGRYSGANVLTF
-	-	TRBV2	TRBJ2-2	TGTGCCAGCAGTAAGACCGGGGAGCTGTTTTTT	CASSKTGELFF
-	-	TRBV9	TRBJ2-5	TGTGCCAGCAGTGCTTGGAACAGGAGAGAAGAGACCCAGTACTTC	CASSAWNRREETQYF
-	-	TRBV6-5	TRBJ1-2	TGTGCCAGCAGTTACACAAGGGGGGGCGCGAAAGGCTACACCTTC	CASSYTRGGAKGYTF
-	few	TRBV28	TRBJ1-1	TGTGCCAGCAGACCCCACATTGGTCACTACACTGAAGCTTTCTTT	CASRPHIGHYTEAFF
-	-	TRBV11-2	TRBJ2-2	TGTGCCAGCAGCTTCACGGGACCTCTCCACCCGAACACCGGGGAGCTGTTTTTT	CASSFTGPLHPNTGELFF
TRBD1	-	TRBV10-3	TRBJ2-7	TGTGCCATCAGTGCGCCGGGACAGGGACCCGAGCAGTACTTC	CAISAPGQGPEQYF
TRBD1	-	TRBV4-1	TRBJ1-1	TGCGCCAGCAGCCCTCTCGGACAGGGGGGCACTGAAGCTTTCTTT	CASSPLGQGGTEAFF
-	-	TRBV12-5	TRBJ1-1	TGTGCTAGTGGTTTGGTGGGGACTTCGTTGGGGAACACTGAAGCTTTCTTT	CASGLVGTSLGNTEAFF
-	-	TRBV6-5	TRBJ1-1	TGTGCCAGCAGTTATGGGGGAACTGAAGCTTTCTTT	CASSYGGTEAFF